The following is a T cell receptor (beta chain) sequence with its context. A second PCR of 7 to 11 cycles used a sample-barcoded 5' primer and a J-beta primer mix. TCRdb called the 5' RACE reads again in MiXCR, with one record for every CDR3 protein. The table has over a million distinct CDR3 sequences, approximately 25% seen once; the top ten hold approximately 0.71%. This entry is derived from a study of blood T cells in healthy people across ages. The junction had 4 bases not matched to a gene; V was cut back by 6 bases and J by 5 bases. The CDR3 totals 14 residues. The same data also went into a second study, on T cells of mothers and their children.

The source material was blood. The chain is built from TRBV12-3 or TRBV12-4 and TRBJ2-2, with TRBD2 matching over 9 bases. The TCR was taken from a girl between 2 and 10 years old in good health. CDR3 sequence reads: CASRKRGETGELFF. CDR3 DNA: TGTGCCAGCAGAAAGCGGGGGGAAACCGGGGAGCTGTTTTTT.